This TCR beta chain derives from a study of shared T cell receptors in the human thymus. Assay used: immunoSEQ multiplex PCR; TCRdb lists only in-frame clones, some missing. This table has 540,000 or so clones, around three quarters appearing once. V was pared by 2 bases and J by 5 bases, with 21 bases between. Germline CDR1 reads SEHNR; CDR2 reads FQNEAQ (reference sequence). The CDR3 extends over 17 amino acids. The same specimen was also included in a second study, on human thymus T cells.

The sequence derives from a boy less than two years old with a congenital heart defect. The sample was thymocytes. The chain links TRBV7-9 to TRBJ1-2; no firm D call. The chain's CDR3 is CASSLPGWWVRRYGYTF. In DNA form, the CDR3 reads TGTGCCAGCAGCTTACCGGGGTGGTGGGTCCGACGGTATGGCTACACCTTC.